This T cell receptor (beta chain) is from a study of blood T cell repertoires in COVID-19 (dated by TCRdb to 2018 to 2020). For context, the study as a whole: Samples covering the acute and convalescent phases of COVID-19 were provided by collaborators in the United States, Italy and Spain. The material from the prospective study consisted of cDNA or gDNA derived from T cells, B-cell-depleted T cells, or PBMCs. Subjects who had been exposed to COVID-19, were actively infected with it, or had recovered from it provided the deeply sampled blood TCRbeta repertoires that made up the dataset. The repertoires were released in a freely available public database intended as a resource for research on the immune response to SARS-CoV-2. Samples came from the ongoing ImmuneRACE study (first 160 participants) plus 1,254 subjects from 6 global collaborators. Nearly every sample came with metadata listing a de-identified subject ID, COVID-19 status, age in years and sex. HLA class I and class II types, where available, came from metadata supplied by the sample provider rather than from assay-based typing.

Regarding this clone: What this receptor recognizes is not known. Qualities for individual bases were not recorded, and no much larger clone is one base off.

TCRbeta CDR3 regions were amplified from genomic DNA by means of the immunoSEQ Assay, a bias-controlled multiplex PCR. As for the original processing: The number of nucleated cells in each sample was estimated by amplification of reference gene primers within the assay. To quantify the absolute abundance of each unique TCRbeta CDR3 rearrangement, sequence reads were collapsed and filtered. For each sample, productive Simpson clonality was calculated as the square root of Simpson's diversity index over productive rearrangements. This immuneACCESS table, as held by TCRdb, lists in-frame sequences with V and J called but not all clones. Of the missing ones, under half trace to an unresolved V gene in checked studies; the others have no known cause. For V, J and clone size, that table is used; D and trimming come from the DNA. The sample table contains 150,000 to 200,000 clones; only one count was recorded for around 90% of them. The top ten clones comprise under 6.5% of the sample.

The CDR3 has 14 amino acids, counting the end cysteine and phenylalanine. This entry keeps only the CDR3 DNA: 42 bases, framed from base 1. Whole blood was collected in K2EDTA tubes by collaborating institutions according to the institutions' own protocols. For TCRbeta analysis, collaborators shipped samples in one of three forms: frozen whole blood, isolated PBMCs, or DNA extracted from either of those sample types. Overall study outcomes, separate from this receptor: The quantity of clinical and demographic metadata differed by source and by participant and was supplied without curation.

The material sequenced was peripheral blood. The rearrangement combines TRBV21-1 with TRBJ2-5; the table calls TRBD1, which could not be checked here. TRBV21-1 is a known pseudogene. The source of this sequence is a man aged 35 to 55 with active or convalescent COVID-19. DNA sequence: TGTGCCAGCAGCAAAGCACACAGCCAAGAGACCCAGTACTTC. It is translated as CASSKAHSQETQYF.